These 28 T cell receptor beta chains were all obtained from the same sample, sequenced in a study of shared clonotypes between healthy human individuals. CD45RO-negative, CCR7-selected cells formed the naive CD8 fraction, which excluded terminally differentiated effector memory CD45RA+ cells. The assay was immunoSEQ multiplex PCR, and TCRdb's table has in-frame clones only and misses some. This table holds around 2.1 million clones, more than 85% found once. What was sequenced was naive CD8+ T cells from PBMCs. The receptors originated from a man aged 18 to 30 in good health. Some clones in this sample may be carry-over from other donors' samples.

This clone was recorded once. The chain links TRBV27 to TRBJ2-1; no definite D call. Trimming removed 5 bases from V and 4 bases from J, with 12 bases in between. CDR1 and CDR2 from the germline V gene are MNHEY and SMNVEV (reference sequence). This CDR3 comprises 14 residues. CDR3 region: CASSPIEAYNEQFF. In DNA, the CDR3 is TGTGCCAGCAGTCCAATAGAGGCTTACAATGAGCAGTTCTTC.

This clone was recorded only once. The V gene is TRBV7-9, the J gene TRBJ2-1; the D gene could be TRBD1 or TRBD2 (5 bases each). There are 15 residues in the CDR3. CDR1 is SEHNR, CDR2 FQNEAQ, per germline (reference sequence). V gave up 1 base and J gave up 9 bases, with 16 bases separating them. The CDR3 region has the DNA TGTGCCAGCAGCTTAGATGAGGGGACCCTATGTGAGCAGTTCTTC. Its protein is CASSLDEGTLCEQFF. The variable domain in full, completed from reference TRBV7-9 and TRBJ2-1, reads DTGVSQNPRHKITKRGQNVTFRCDPISEHNRLYWYRQTLGQGPEFLTYFQNEAQLEKSRLLSDRFSAERPKGSFSTLEIQRTEQGDSAMYLCASSLDEGTLCEQFFGPGTRLTVL.

The genes are TRBV30 and TRBJ2-2; the D is unclear. Germline V lookup: CDR1 GTSNPN, CDR2 SVGIG (reference sequence). Trimming pared 4 bases from V and 0 bases from J, leaving 12 bases between. The CDR3 is made up of 15 amino acids. CDR3 coding DNA: TGTGCCTGGATTCCGTGGAGTTCGAACACCGGGGAGCTGTTTTTT. Translated, it gives CAWIPWSSNTGELFF.

The J gene is TRBJ2-2, the V gene TRBV4-1; 12 nucleotides match TRBD2. The CDR3 runs to 18 residues. Germline CDR1 reads MGHRA; CDR2 reads YSYEKL. V lost 3 bases, J lost 4 bases, and 9 bases stayed unmatched. The CDR3 nucleotides are TGCGCCAGCAGCCAGGGACTAGCGGGCGCGGCGGGCACCGGGGAGCTGTTTTTT. Protein product: CASSQGLAGAAGTGELFF.

The J gene is TRBJ2-7, the V gene TRBV19; tentatively, D is TRBD1 (5 bases). The CDR3 consists of 14 residues. Germline assignment: CDR1 LNHDA and CDR2 SQIVND (reference sequence). V dropped 3 bases and J dropped 5 bases, with 14 bases sitting between them. CDR3 bases: TGTGCCAGTAGTATCCTTGGCAGGGCAGACGAGCAGTACTTC. Protein: CASSILGRADEQYF.

Concerning this clone: The sample has other DNA sequences that encode this CDR3 too. The chain combines TRBV9 with TRBJ2-7; D uncertain. CDR3 length equals 14 residues. The V end was cut by 2 bases, the J end by 0 bases, with 9 bases between. CDR1 SGDLS and CDR2 YYNGEE come from the germline V gene. CDR3 amino acids: CASSVGRSSYEQYF. CDR3 DNA sequence: TGTGCCAGCAGCGTGGGTCGGAGCTCCTACGAGCAGTACTTC.

This clone was detected only a few times. The chain is built from TRBV28 and TRBJ1-1; no reliable D call. V dropped 6 bases and J dropped 3 bases, with 8 bases sitting between them. The CDR3 loop spans 12 amino acids. Germline lookup yields CDR1 MDHEN and CDR2 SYDVKM. The CDR3 region is CASRKGYTEAFF. As DNA, the CDR3 is TGTGCCAGCAGAAAGGGCTACACTGAAGCTTTCTTT.

This clone was detected only a few times. This chain links TRBV12-5 with TRBJ2-2; D gene uncertain. CDR1 and CDR2 from the germline V gene are LGHNT and FRNRAP. The ends were cut back, 5 bases at V and 5 bases at J, with 9 bases in the middle. The CDR3 runs to 13 residues. The CDR3 reads CASGPMITGELFF. In DNA form, the CDR3 reads TGTGCTAGTGGTCCGATGATAACCGGGGAGCTGTTTTTT.

The chain carries TRBV5-4 and TRBJ2-5; 9 nucleotides agree with TRBD2. CDR3 length: 16 amino acids. Germline V gene sequence: CDR1 SGHNT, CDR2 YYREEE (reference sequence). The ends lost 3 bases at V and 1 base at J; junction bases unmatched: 7. CDR3 protein: CASSSGSSGAQETQYF. The CDR3 region has the DNA TGTGCCAGCAGCTCGGGATCTAGCGGGGCCCAAGAGACCCAGTACTTC.

The chain combines TRBV7-6 with TRBJ2-7; 8 bases are shared with TRBD1. Trimming at V came to 3 bases and at J to 5 bases, leaving 6 bases not matched to a gene. Germline CDR1 SGHVS, CDR2 FNYEAQ. This CDR3 comprises 14 residues. This CDR3 is CASSFGTGADEQYF. The CDR3 bases are TGTGCCAGCAGCTTCGGGACAGGAGCGGACGAGCAGTACTTC. The entire variable domain, with the rest obtained from reference TRBV7-6 and TRBJ2-7, is as follows: GAGVSQSPRYKVTKRGQDVALRCDPISGHVSLYWYRQALGQGPEFLTYFNYEAQQDKSGLPNDRFSAERPEGSISTLTIQRTEQRDSAMYRCASSFGTGADEQYFGPGTRLTVT.

The chain joins TRBV5-1 to TRBJ2-5; weak D call: TRBD2 (5 bases). V was pared by 4 bases and J by 2 bases, with 9 bases between. The CDR3 is 13 amino acids. Germline V gives CDR1 SGHRS, CDR2 YFSETQ. The CDR3 is CASSARTQETQYF. CDR3 bases: TGCGCCAGCAGCGCCCGGACTCAAGAGACCCAGTACTTC.

V and J are TRBV6-5 and TRBJ2-7, with 9 bases aligning to TRBD1. V lost 2 bases and J lost 2; bases outside the gene matches: 4. This CDR3 is 15 amino acids long. CDR1 and CDR2 from the germline V gene are MNHEY and SVGAGI. Here the CDR3 reads CASSYRTGAAYEQYF. In DNA, the CDR3 is TGTGCCAGCAGTTACCGGACAGGGGCCGCCTACGAGCAGTACTTC.

The rearrangement links TRBV5-6 to TRBJ1-5, with unresolved D. The V end was cut by 3 bases, the J end by 7 bases, with 11 bases between. CDR3 length: 13 residues. The V gene's germline CDR1 is SGHDT and CDR2 YYEEEE. In nucleotides, the CDR3 is TGTGCCAGCAGCTCGCTCGGCTTACAGCCCCAGCATTTT. Translated: CASSSLGLQPQHF.

This chain uses TRBV18 with TRBJ2-7; the match to TRBD1 covers 7 bases. CDR3 length equals 15 residues. Germline loops: CDR1 KGHSH, CDR2 LQKENI. V gave up 2 bases and J gave up 3 bases; unmatched junction bases: 7. CDR3 sequence reads: CASSPSLGGSYEQYF. The CDR3 nucleotides are TGTGCCAGCTCACCAAGTTTAGGGGGCAGCTACGAGCAGTACTTC.

The chain is built from TRBV4-3 and TRBJ2-3; D uncertain. Trimming stripped 0 bases from V and 7 bases from J, with 11 bases between. The CDR3 is made up of 14 amino acids. Germline V gene lookup returns CDR1 LGHNA and CDR2 YSLEER. The CDR3 coding sequence is TGCGCCAGCAGCCAAGACGTGCCCATACATACGCAGTATTTT. It codes for CASSQDVPIHTQYF.

The chain joins TRBV4-1 to TRBJ2-7, with 7 bases aligning to TRBD1. Looked up from germline, CDR1 is MGHRA and CDR2 is YSYEKL. The CDR3 runs 16 residues. Trimming at V came to 0 bases and at J to 3 bases, leaving 8 bases not matched to a gene. The CDR3 sequence is CASSQDWGTVSYEQYF. In DNA form, the CDR3 reads TGCGCCAGCAGCCAAGATTGGGGGACAGTCAGCTACGAGCAGTACTTC.

This clone was seen just once. The chain recombines TRBV9 with TRBJ2-7; D gene unclear. The ends were cut back, 4 bases at V and 4 bases at J, with 12 bases in the middle. Per germline, CDR1 SGDLS and CDR2 YYNGEE. The CDR3 runs to 13 residues. The CDR3 nucleotides are TGTGCCAGCAGCCCCAGCCAAACATACGAGCAGTACTTC. It codes for CASSPSQTYEQYF.

The V and J genes are TRBV11-2 and TRBJ1-4, with D possibly TRBD1 on 6 matching bases. The CDR3 runs to 18 residues. Germline lookup yields CDR1 SGHAT and CDR2 FQNNGV. With 2 bases removed from V and 4 bases from J, the gap between germline ends came to 20 bases. Written as DNA, the CDR3 is TGTGCCAGCAGCTTACACCCCGGCGAGGACAGTGTTAATGAAAAACTGTTTTTT. Its protein product is CASSLHPGEDSVNEKLFF.

This chain joins TRBV5-4 and TRBJ1-2, with unresolved D. Trimming took 1 base from V and 1 from J, leaving 8 bases between them. The germline V gene has CDR1 SGHNT and CDR2 YYREEE (reference sequence). The CDR3 totals 14 residues. CDR3 amino acids: CASSLLGDNYGYTF. CDR3 sequence (DNA): TGTGCCAGCAGCTTGCTAGGTGATAACTATGGCTACACCTTC.

The rearrangement uses TRBV5-6 and TRBJ1-1; 7 nucleotides align to TRBD1. CDR1 is SGHDT, CDR2 YYEEEE, per germline. The CDR3 contains 15 residues. V lost 2 bases, J lost 5 bases, and 9 bases stayed unmatched. This CDR3 reads CASSLGTVPRTEAFF. The CDR3 nucleotides read TGTGCCAGCAGCTTAGGGACAGTGCCACGGACTGAAGCTTTCTTT.

J is TRBJ1-3 and V is TRBV21-1. TRBV21-1 is described as a pseudogene. The CDR3 runs to 16 residues. In DNA form, the CDR3 reads TGTGCCAGCAGCAAAGGAGGGGCAGGGCCTGGAAACACCATATATTTT. Protein sequence: CASSKGGAGPGNTIYF.

This clone was counted once. The V gene is TRBV27, the J gene TRBJ2-3; possible D gene TRBD1, 6 bases. The CDR3 length is 12 residues. Per germline, CDR1 MNHEY and CDR2 SMNVEV (reference sequence). The germline V and J ends were trimmed by 5 bases and 13 bases, with 16 bases remaining between them. This CDR3 is CASSPHREWEYF. DNA for the CDR3: TGTGCCAGCAGTCCCCACAGGGAGTGGGAGTATTTT.

The chain combines TRBV9 with TRBJ1-1; D call uncertain. Germline values: CDR1 SGDLS, CDR2 YYNGEE. V dropped 0 bases and J dropped 1 base, with 19 bases sitting between them. This CDR3 has 18 residues. CDR3 DNA: TGTGCCAGCAGCGTAGAAGGGCGGCTTTTGTGGGCGAACACTGAAGCTTTCTTT. It encodes CASSVEGRLLWANTEAFF. The whole variable domain, remainder taken from reference TRBV9 and TRBJ1-1, is DSGVTQTPKHLITATGQRVTLRCSPRSGDLSVYWYQQSLDQGLQFLIQYYNGEERAKGNILERFSAQQFPDLHSELNLSSLELGDSALYFCASSVEGRLLWANTEAFFGQGTRLTVV.

The J gene is TRBJ1-2, the V gene TRBV10-3; D gene ambiguous. Trimming shortened V by 4 bases and J by 2 bases, and 20 bases separated the two germline ends. The germline gives CDR1 ENHRY, CDR2 SYGVKD. This CDR3 is built from 17 residues. The CDR3 protein is CAISGGAKLMTNYGYTF. The DNA of the CDR3 is TGTGCCATCAGTGGGGGAGCCAAACTGATGACGAACTATGGCTACACCTTC.

This clone was detected once. This chain uses TRBV29-1 with TRBJ2-5; D is unresolved. V lost 7 bases and J lost 5, with 14 bases in between. CDR1 SQVTM and CDR2 ANQGSEA come from the germline V gene. The CDR3 consists of 12 residues. The CDR3 DNA is TGCAGCGCCCCGTTTGATATGGAGACCCAGTACTTC. Translation: CSAPFDMETQYF.

CDR3 sequence reads: CAWTLAGGGETQYF. CDR3 DNA sequence: TGTGCCTGGACCCTAGCGGGAGGAGGGGAGACCCAGTACTTC. This chain joins TRBV30 and TRBJ2-5, with 11 bases that match TRBD2. V gave up 4 bases and J gave up 5 bases; unmatched junction bases: 6. The CDR3 covers 14 residues. CDR1 is GTSNPN, CDR2 SVGIG, per germline (reference sequence).

The chain employs TRBV9 and TRBJ1-2, with 10 bases aligning to TRBD1. The CDR3 contains 13 residues. CDR1 and CDR2 (germline): SGDLS, YYNGEE. The J segment lost 8 bases and the V segment lost 3 bases, leaving 4 bases of the junction unmatched. The CDR3 DNA reads as TGTGCCAGCAGCGACGGACAGGGGGAGGGCTACACCTTC. Residues: CASSDGQGEGYTF.

The chain carries TRBV11-1 and TRBJ1-2; D perhaps matches TRBD1 (6 bases). This CDR3 comprises 16 residues. V was cut by 6 bases and J by 0 bases, with 17 bases left in between. Germline V gives CDR1 SGHAT, CDR2 FQDESV (reference sequence). Here the CDR3 reads CASRYPPQGPNYGYTF. The CDR3 DNA is TGTGCCAGCAGGTATCCTCCACAGGGACCTAACTATGGCTACACCTTC.